The next 24 T cell receptor beta chains were all read from a single sample in a study of Ad26.COV2.S vaccination and SARS-CoV-2 variants. Clones were sequenced by immunoSEQ multiplex PCR, and TCRdb holds only the in-frame ones, with some missing. The repertoire holds about 480,000 clones, around nine tenths seen once, with about 13% in the top ten. Treatment defined: 15 to 20 received Ad26.COV2.S at low or high dose, single or two shots; 5 received placebo; per-sample allocation not given. On day 63 after the first injection, vaccine and placebo recipients gave samples. The sequencing here drew on peripheral blood, taken in a trial of Ad26.COV2.S vaccine versus placebo. The receptor source for this set is a person aged 18 to 59 who received the Ad26.COV2.S COVID-19 vaccine or a placebo.

This chain connects TRBV4-3 to TRBJ2-7; 7 bases map to TRBD2. This CDR3 contains 14 residues. Germline V gives CDR1 LGHNA, CDR2 YSLEER. J gave up 3 bases and V 0 bases, and 2 bases lay outside the gene matches. DNA of the CDR3: TGCGCCAGCAGCCAAGACTCTAGCGGCTACGAGCAGTACTTC. Its translation is CASSQDSSGYEQYF.

This chain joins TRBV4-2 and TRBJ1-2, with TRBD1 as a possible D gene (5 bases). Between the trimmed V and J ends, which lost 0 bases and 8 bases, there was a span of 19 bases. Looked up from germline, CDR1 is LGHNA and CDR2 is YNFKEQ. CDR3 length: 16 residues. The CDR3 region has the DNA TGTGCCAGCAGCCAAGATCGGAGCTTCAGGGCGGGGGGCTACACCTTC. It codes for CASSQDRSFRAGGYTF.

The genes are TRBV28 and TRBJ1-4; 7 bases are shared with TRBD1. Germline CDR1 is MDHEN and CDR2 is SYDVKM. This CDR3 has 14 residues. The trim removed 2 bases at V and 5 bases at J, leaving 2 bases unmatched. The CDR3 is CASSLTGVNEKLFF. The CDR3 DNA is TGTGCCAGCAGTTTAACAGGGGTCAATGAAAAACTGTTTTTT. Variable domain in full (rest from reference TRBV28 and TRBJ1-4): DVKVTQSSRYLVKRTGEKVFLECVQDMDHENMFWYRQDPGLGLRLIYFSYDVKMKEKGDIPEGYSVSREKKERFSLILESASTNQTSMYLCASSLTGVNEKLFFGSGTQLSVL.

This clone came up many times. This rearrangement joins TRBV27 to TRBJ2-3, with 9 bases matching TRBD2. Unmatched junction bases numbered 6, after V lost 6 bases and J lost 8 bases. CDR1 MNHEY and CDR2 SMNVEV come from the germline V gene (reference sequence). This CDR3 is built from 13 residues. This CDR3 reads CASSLKLAGTQYF. The CDR3 DNA reads as TGTGCCAGCAGCCTGAAACTAGCGGGTACGCAGTATTTT.

Only a few counts were recorded for this clone. The chain recombines TRBV6-5 with TRBJ2-7; TRBD2 matches 8 bases. The CDR3 consists of 14 residues. V gave up 8 bases and J gave up 6 bases; unmatched junction bases: 12. Per germline, CDR1 MNHEY and CDR2 SVGAGI. The CDR3 DNA is TGTGCCAGCTCCAGGGTCGGGCTAGCGGGCGAGCAGTACTTC. The encoded protein is CASSRVGLAGEQYF.

This clone was recorded once. The chain recombines TRBV14 with TRBJ2-1; a possible D gene is TRBD1 (6 bases). CDR1 is SGHDN and CDR2 is FVKESK in the germline V gene. The V end was cut by 1 base, the J end by 4 bases, with 11 bases between. This CDR3 spans 15 amino acids. CDR3 coding DNA: TGTGCCAGCAGCCAAGTCAGGGGCGGATACAATGAGCAGTTCTTC. It is translated as CASSQVRGGYNEQFF.

This chain links TRBV6-2 or TRBV6-3 with TRBJ2-7; D assignment may be TRBD1 or TRBD2 (5 bases each). Deletions cut 2 bases from V and 4 bases from J, with 12 bases between. From germline, CDR1 is MNHEY and CDR2 SVGEGT. There are 14 residues in the CDR3. CDR3 nucleotide sequence: TGTGCCAGCAGTTACCCGGGACGGCGATACGAGCAGTACTTC. Its protein is CASSYPGRRYEQYF.

The V gene is TRBV11-2, the J gene TRBJ2-3, with D possibly TRBD2 on 6 matching bases. Germline V lookup: CDR1 SGHAT, CDR2 FQNNGV. Between the trimmed V and J ends, which lost 3 bases and 4 bases, there was a span of 14 bases. The CDR3 consists of 15 residues. CDR3 protein: CASSFRGSGPDTQYF. The CDR3 nucleotides are TGTGCCAGCAGCTTCCGGGGGTCGGGCCCAGATACGCAGTATTTT.

This chain links TRBV28 with TRBJ2-2, with 7 positions matching TRBD1. Germline CDR1 is MDHEN and CDR2 is SYDVKM. V was pared by 7 bases and J by 7 bases, with 12 bases of the junction left unmatched. The CDR3 consists of 15 residues. The CDR3 region is CASNLPTGVGGELFF. In nucleotides, the CDR3 is TGTGCCAGCAACCTACCTACAGGGGTTGGCGGGGAGCTGTTTTTT.

V gene TRBV6-6 combines with J gene TRBJ1-3; weak D call: TRBD1 (6 bases). Trimming removed 4 bases from V and 4 bases from J, with 14 bases in between. Per germline, CDR1 MNHNY and CDR2 SVGAGI (reference sequence). CDR3 length: 15 amino acids. The CDR3: CASSFPGGRGNTIYF. In DNA, the CDR3 is TGTGCCAGCAGTTTCCCCGGGGGCAGGGGAAACACCATATATTTT.

V is TRBV24-1 and J is TRBJ1-2, with D uncertain. Trimming removed 3 bases from V and 4 bases from J, with 5 bases in between. Per germline, CDR1 KGHDR and CDR2 SFDVKD. The CDR3 runs 12 residues. The CDR3 DNA sequence: TGTGCCACCAGTGATCGGACCTATGGCTACACCTTC. Translation gives CATSDRTYGYTF.

V gene TRBV27 combines with J gene TRBJ2-3, with TRBD2 matching 14 bases. The V segment lost 7 bases and the J segment 2 bases; nucleotides outside the gene matches: 5. CDR1 is MNHEY, CDR2 SMNVEV, per germline (reference sequence). The CDR3 loop spans 16 amino acids. CDR3 bases: TGTGCCAGCACCAGACTAGCGGGAGGGCACACAGATACGCAGTATTTT. This translates into CASTRLAGGHTDTQYF.

V usage is TRBV24-1 and J usage is TRBJ2-1; the D gene is possibly TRBD1 (6 bases). V lost 2 bases to trimming and J lost 3 bases, with 7 bases between them. Germline V gene data show CDR1 as KGHDR and CDR2 as SFDVKD. The CDR3 is made up of 14 amino acids. The DNA for the CDR3 is TGTGCCACCAGTGATTACAGGGACTACAATGAGCAGTTCTTC. As protein: CATSDYRDYNEQFF.

This chain joins TRBV20-1 and TRBJ2-7, with 9 bases fitting TRBD2. V lost 3 bases, J lost 1 base, and 7 bases stayed unmatched. There are 15 residues in the CDR3. The germline V gene encodes CDR1 DFQATT and CDR2 SNEGSKA (reference sequence). The CDR3 DNA reads TGCAGTGCTAGTTCCCGTCTAGCGGGGTCCTACGAGCAGTACTTC. Its translation is CSASSRLAGSYEQYF.

The chain uses TRBV29-1 and TRBJ2-7; 8 nucleotides match TRBD2. The CDR3 extends over 13 amino acids. Trimming took 4 bases from V and 2 from J; bases not matched to a gene: 4. Germline V gene data show CDR1 as SQVTM and CDR2 as ANQGSEA. CDR3 residues: CSVAGGSPYEQYF. CDR3 coding DNA: TGCAGCGTTGCGGGGGGGTCTCCCTACGAGCAGTACTTC.

This chain joins TRBV7-6 and TRBJ2-7, with a possible D match to TRBD1 (5 bases). The V end was cut by 4 bases, the J end by 4 bases, with 8 bases between. From germline, CDR1 is SGHVS and CDR2 FNYEAQ. The CDR3 has 12 amino acids. CDR3 region: CASSSRVYEQYF. CDR3 nucleotides: TGTGCCAGCAGCTCCAGGGTTTACGAGCAGTACTTC.

CDR3 in DNA: TGCGCCAGCAGCCAAGACCGGGACAGGAATTCACCCCTCCACTTT. This encodes CASSQDRDRNSPLHF. This chain links TRBV4-3 with TRBJ1-6, with TRBD1 identical over 8 bases. CDR3 size: 15 residues. The germline CDR1 and CDR2 sequences are LGHNA and YSLEER. V dropped 0 bases and J dropped 7; count of bases not matched to a gene: 2.

The gene calls are TRBV15 and TRBJ1-2, with D perhaps TRBD1 (5 bases). This CDR3 spans 13 amino acids. Germline lookup yields CDR1 LNHNV and CDR2 YYDKDF (reference sequence). Trimming took off 5 bases at V and 4 bases at J, with 11 bases between the two ends. CDR3 in DNA: TGTGCCACCAGCGGGGGGGGACTCTATGGCTACACCTTC. It encodes CATSGGGLYGYTF.

This chain links TRBV28 with TRBJ1-1; possible D gene TRBD1, 6 bases. Germline V gene sequence: CDR1 MDHEN, CDR2 SYDVKM. This CDR3 region has 12 residues. The V gene lost 6 bases and the J gene lost 11 bases, with 16 bases spanning the gap. CDR3 amino acids: CASRLDSKNAFF. The CDR3 region has the DNA TGTGCCAGCAGGTTGGACAGCAAGAATGCTTTCTTT.

The chain recombines TRBV28 with TRBJ1-6, with D maybe TRBD1 (6 bases). The CDR3 contains 18 residues. Germline-derived CDR1 and CDR2 are MDHEN and SYDVKM. The V and J ends lost 5 bases and 0 bases respectively, with 17 bases between them. This CDR3 reads CASSPPTGRGSYNSPLHF. The CDR3 bases are TGTGCCAGCAGTCCCCCTACAGGGAGAGGCTCCTATAATTCACCCCTCCACTTT.

The chain recombines TRBV30 with TRBJ2-5, with D unclear. This CDR3 region has 12 residues. Germline assignment: CDR1 GTSNPN and CDR2 SVGIG (reference sequence). Trimming shortened V by 1 base and J by 4 bases, and 7 bases separated the two germline ends. The CDR3 DNA follows: TGTGCCTGGAGTGCAATGGGAGAGACCCAGTACTTC. It yields the protein CAWSAMGETQYF.

The chain recombines TRBV27 with TRBJ2-7, with 10 bases aligning to TRBD1. CDR1 and CDR2 (germline): MNHEY, SMNVEV (reference sequence). After removal of 4 bases from V and 3 bases from J, the junction contained 6 bases not matched to a gene. CDR3 length equals 15 residues. CDR3 sequence: CASSSSGTGDYEQYF. The DNA for the CDR3 is TGTGCCAGCAGTTCCTCCGGGACAGGGGACTACGAGCAGTACTTC.

The rearrangement uses TRBV28 and TRBJ1-2; no firm D call. Germline CDR1 reads MDHEN; CDR2 reads SYDVKM. V lost 6 bases, J lost 4 bases, and 18 bases lay in between. The CDR3 is made up of 15 amino acids. The CDR3 sequence is CASRQPLGSGYGYTF. The DNA of the CDR3 is TGTGCCAGCAGACAGCCGCTAGGGTCAGGCTATGGCTACACCTTC.

The chain links TRBV9 to TRBJ2-6, with D unclear. The V gene lost 2 bases and the J gene lost 0 bases, with 3 bases spanning the gap. Germline V gives CDR1 SGDLS, CDR2 YYNGEE. The CDR3 is made up of 14 amino acids. CDR3 DNA sequence: TGTGCCAGCAGCGTGGTCTCTGGGGCCAACGTCCTGACTTTC. This gives the protein CASSVVSGANVLTF.